The 21 T cell receptor beta chains reported below all come from one sample, sequenced in a study of Ad26.COV2.S vaccination and SARS-CoV-2 variants. Described treatment: around 19 received Ad26.COV2.S at low or high dose, single or two shots; 5 received placebo; per-sample allocation not given. After the first vaccine or placebo injection, samples were drawn on day 63. The method was immunoSEQ multiplex PCR; TCRdb's version includes in-frame clones alone and lacks a portion of them. The sample gives roughly 700,000 clones, around 92% of which show up once; nearly 1.5% is in the top ten. The material sequenced was peripheral blood, taken in a trial of Ad26.COV2.S vaccine versus placebo. The source of these receptors is a person aged 18-60 years who received the Ad26.COV2.S COVID-19 vaccine or a placebo.

The chain uses TRBV5-1 and TRBJ2-7; 9 bases map to TRBD1. The ends lost 4 bases at V and 3 bases at J; junction bases unmatched: 8. The germline V gene encodes CDR1 SGHRS and CDR2 YFSETQ. The CDR3 contains 15 residues. In DNA, the CDR3 is TGCGCCAGCAGCCTGGGGACAGGGAGCAACTACGAGCAGTACTTC. This translates into CASSLGTGSNYEQYF.

In this sample, this clone turned up once. The chain recombines TRBV3-1 (or the pseudogene TRBV3-2) with TRBJ1-1, with D possibly matching TRBD1 (6 bases). Germline assignment: CDR1 LGHDT and CDR2 YNNKEL (reference sequence). The length of the CDR3 is 13 residues. V lost 4 bases and J lost 6, with 12 bases in between. The CDR3 nucleotides are TGTGCCAGCAGCCTCAGGGGTTTTCCTGAAGCTTTCTTT. Its protein is CASSLRGFPEAFF.

The chain couples TRBV2 to TRBJ2-1; TRBD2 agrees at 10 bases. J lost 10 bases, V lost 4 bases, and 10 bases had no gene match. Per germline, CDR1 SNHLY and CDR2 FYNNEI. This CDR3 is 15 amino acids long. CDR3 residues: CASSGWTSGSPEQFF. The CDR3 coding sequence is TGTGCCAGCAGTGGGTGGACTAGCGGCTCCCCCGAGCAGTTCTTC.

The rearrangement links TRBV2 to TRBJ2-3; no clear D. Trimming cost V 6 bases and J 1 base, with 14 bases left between them. Germline V CDR1 and CDR2: SNHLY, FYNNEI. This CDR3 spans 15 amino acids. The CDR3 region is CASRPAVIRTDTQYF. The CDR3 DNA reads as TGTGCCAGCAGGCCGGCAGTCATCCGCACAGATACGCAGTATTTT.

This chain links TRBV7-9 with TRBJ1-5, with D unclear. The CDR3 length is 12 residues. From germline, CDR1 is SEHNR and CDR2 FQNEAQ (reference sequence). Trimming cost V 3 bases and J 4 bases, with 4 bases left between them. The CDR3 loop is CASSFQNQPQHF. The CDR3 nucleotides read TGTGCCAGCAGCTTTCAAAATCAGCCCCAGCATTTT. Using reference TRBV7-9 and TRBJ1-5 for the parts outside the CDR3, the full variable domain is DTGVSQNPRHKITKRGQNVTFRCDPISEHNRLYWYRQTLGQGPEFLTYFQNEAQLEKSRLLSDRFSAERPKGSFSTLEIQRTEQGDSAMYLCASSFQNQPQHFGDGTRLSIL.

The J gene is TRBJ2-7, the V gene TRBV6-5; D might be TRBD1 (6 bases). The germline V gene encodes CDR1 MNHEY and CDR2 SVGAGI. This CDR3 spans 14 amino acids. Deletions cut 5 bases from V and 12 bases from J, with 23 bases between. CDR3 nucleotides: TGTGCCAGCAGTCAGGGGTCAGGAGAAGATACCCGGTACTTC. Its protein is CASSQGSGEDTRYF.

The sample holds many counts of this clone. The chain is built from TRBV19 and TRBJ1-3; D call uncertain. The V gene lost 9 bases and the J gene lost 0 bases, with 12 bases spanning the gap. Germline V lookup: CDR1 LNHDA, CDR2 SQIVND (reference sequence). CDR3 size: 14 residues. The CDR3 here is CASQAQSSGNTIYF. The CDR3 nucleotides are TGTGCCAGCCAGGCTCAGAGCTCTGGAAACACCATATATTTT. Variable domain in full (rest from reference TRBV19 and TRBJ1-3): DGGITQSPKYLFRKEGQNVTLSCEQNLNHDAMYWYRQDPGQGLRLIYYSQIVNDFQKGDIAEGYSVSREKKESFPLTVTSAQKNPTAFYLCASQAQSSGNTIYFGEGSWLTVV.

V usage is TRBV2 and J usage is TRBJ2-2; 9 bases fit TRBD2. The CDR3 covers 16 residues. The J segment lost 5 bases and the V segment lost 3 bases, leaving 7 bases of the junction unmatched. The V gene's germline CDR1 is SNHLY and CDR2 FYNNEI. The CDR3 bases are TGTGCCAGCAGTGACGCGAGCGGGAGGTTAACCGGGGAGCTGTTTTTT. Encoded protein: CASSDASGRLTGELFF.

The chain has TRBV2 and TRBJ1-4; D is undetermined. V was trimmed by 4 bases and J by 5 bases, leaving 11 bases between them. Germline lookup yields CDR1 SNHLY and CDR2 FYNNEI. This CDR3 has 14 amino acids. This CDR3 is CASSVRAGNEKLFF. The CDR3, as DNA: TGTGCCAGCAGTGTGCGGGCGGGGAATGAAAAACTGTTTTTT.

The chain recombines TRBV11-3 with TRBJ2-3; no clear D gene. The CDR3 extends over 13 amino acids. Trimming left V 2 bases short and J 2 bases short, with 5 bases between. Germline lookup yields CDR1 SGHNT and CDR2 YENEEA. The CDR3 spells CASSLSPTDTQYF. The DNA for the CDR3 is TGTGCCAGCAGCTTATCCCCCACAGATACGCAGTATTTT.

The rearrangement joins TRBV5-4 to TRBJ2-3; 10 bases are shared with TRBD1. The CDR3 spans 16 residues. Germline V gene lookup returns CDR1 SGHNT and CDR2 YYREEE (reference sequence). V was pared by 5 bases and J by 1 base, with 7 bases of the junction left unmatched. CDR3 sequence reads: CASSRGGTGGTDTQYF. CDR3 coding DNA: TGTGCCAGCAGTCGTGGCGGGACAGGGGGCACAGATACGCAGTATTTT.

The DNA of the CDR3 is TGTGCCAGCAGGCCGACAGGGGGCGAGGGCTATGGCTACACCTTC. Residues: CASRPTGGEGYGYTF. V and J are TRBV7-9 and TRBJ1-2; 10 bases are shared with TRBD1. Germline-derived CDR1 and CDR2 are SEHNR and FQNEAQ (reference sequence). The J segment lost 4 bases and the V segment lost 6 bases, leaving 8 bases of the junction unmatched. The CDR3 sequence is 15 residues long.

The chain employs TRBV6-5 and TRBJ1-2; D gene uncertain. This CDR3 has 16 residues. Germline CDR1 and CDR2: MNHEY and SVGAGI. The V and J ends lost 0 bases and 6 bases respectively, with 17 bases between them. The CDR3 sequence is CASSYSIRVQLDGYTF. The CDR3 DNA follows: TGTGCCAGCAGTTACTCGATCCGGGTTCAGTTGGATGGCTACACCTTC.

In DNA, the CDR3 is TGCGCCAGCAGCCAAGTGGAGCCCTATTCACCCCTCCACTTT. Translation: CASSQVEPYSPLHF. The genes are TRBV4-3 and TRBJ1-6; D is undetermined. The CDR3 runs to 14 residues. V dropped 1 base and J dropped 8 bases, with 9 bases sitting between them. Germline V gives CDR1 LGHNA, CDR2 YSLEER.

The chain has TRBV11-3 and TRBJ1-6; D is possibly TRBD1 (6 bases). V gave up 6 bases and J gave up 0 bases, with 9 bases separating them. Germline V gene sequence: CDR1 SGHNT, CDR2 YENEEA. The length of the CDR3 is 15 residues. This CDR3 reads CASRQDSSYNSPLHF. For the CDR3, the DNA is TGTGCCAGCAGACAGGACAGCTCCTATAATTCACCCCTCCACTTT.

The V gene is TRBV5-1, the J gene TRBJ1-5, with a tentative D call TRBD1 (6 bases). CDR3 length equals 15 residues. Germline values: CDR1 SGHRS, CDR2 YFSETQ. Between the trimmed V and J ends, which lost 5 bases and 4 bases, there was a span of 16 bases. CDR3 region: CASRQGPDPNQPQHF. Here the CDR3 DNA reads TGCGCCAGCAGACAGGGTCCCGACCCAAATCAGCCCCAGCATTTT.

Regarding this clone: Additional DNA sequences in this sample encode the identical CDR3. V and J are TRBV11-2 and TRBJ1-1; D ambiguous. Germline V gene data show CDR1 as SGHAT and CDR2 as FQNNGV. V gave up 1 base and J gave up 3 bases, with 6 bases separating them. The CDR3 contains 13 residues. For the CDR3, the DNA is TGTGCCAGCAGCTTAGCGGGGTACACTGAAGCTTTCTTT. Protein product: CASSLAGYTEAFF.

Notes on this clone: Relative to the germline gene, one junction end is altered; a read error may explain this. The chain has TRBV30 and TRBJ1-2, with unresolved D. This CDR3 has 11 amino acids. Germline V CDR1 and CDR2: GTSNPN, SVGIG (reference sequence). This chain's CDR3 is CAWRTGERAIF. The DNA of the CDR3 is TGTGCCTGGAGAACCGGCGAAAGGGCTATCTTC.

This clone was picked up one time. The chain employs TRBV21-1 and TRBJ2-3; the table's D call, TRBD2, was not checked against the DNA. TRBV21-1 is a recognized pseudogene. The CDR3 consists of 15 residues. In DNA, the CDR3 is TGTGCCAGCAGCAAAGCCTCGGGCCCGGGGGATACGCAGTATTTT. The encoded protein is CASSKASGPGDTQYF.

CDR3 region: CASGQGTGFSYEQYF. For the CDR3, the DNA is TGCGCCAGTGGACAGGGAACCGGTTTTTCCTACGAGCAGTACTTC. This chain links TRBV10-2 with TRBJ2-7, with TRBD1 identical over 8 bases. The CDR3 length is 15 residues. With 9 bases clipped from V and 1 base from J, the junction kept 11 bases outside the gene matches. CDR1 is WSHSY, CDR2 SAAADI, per germline.

The chain couples TRBV19 to TRBJ1-5; the D is unclear. Trimming pared 3 bases from V and 2 bases from J, leaving 8 bases between. This CDR3 comprises 14 residues. Germline CDR1 reads LNHDA; CDR2 reads SQIVND (reference sequence). CDR3 residues: CASSIKGGNQPQHF. The CDR3 region has the DNA TGTGCCAGTAGTATTAAGGGCGGCAATCAGCCCCAGCATTTT.